The entry below gives a single T cell receptor (beta chain) sequence along with its context. Profiling relied on immunoSEQ multiplex PCR, and the TCRdb table lists in-frame clones only, not all of them. Among 100,000 or so clones listed, roughly 93% were seen once. The data derive from a study of Tregs in tolerant kidney transplant recipients. V was clipped by 3 bases and J by 0 bases; unmatched bases: 3. The germline gives CDR1 LNHDA, CDR2 SQIVND (reference sequence). The CDR3 contains 16 residues. Mixed chimerism was transient after nonmyeloablative marrow transplants from related graft donors. CD4+CD25+CD127- Tregs, CD4+CD25- non-Tregs, CD4 and CD8 cells were sorted.

The chain is built from TRBV19 and TRBJ2-1, with 9 bases matching TRBD2. The clonotype originates from a human patient who received a combined kidney and bone marrow transplant. The graft donor may account for some of the T cells. The material sequenced was CD4+ T cells from blood (PBMCs), taken 12 months after the transplant. The CDR3 loop reads CASSMLAGSSYNEQFF. Written as DNA, the CDR3 is TGTGCCAGTAGTATGCTAGCGGGGAGCTCCTACAATGAGCAGTTCTTC.